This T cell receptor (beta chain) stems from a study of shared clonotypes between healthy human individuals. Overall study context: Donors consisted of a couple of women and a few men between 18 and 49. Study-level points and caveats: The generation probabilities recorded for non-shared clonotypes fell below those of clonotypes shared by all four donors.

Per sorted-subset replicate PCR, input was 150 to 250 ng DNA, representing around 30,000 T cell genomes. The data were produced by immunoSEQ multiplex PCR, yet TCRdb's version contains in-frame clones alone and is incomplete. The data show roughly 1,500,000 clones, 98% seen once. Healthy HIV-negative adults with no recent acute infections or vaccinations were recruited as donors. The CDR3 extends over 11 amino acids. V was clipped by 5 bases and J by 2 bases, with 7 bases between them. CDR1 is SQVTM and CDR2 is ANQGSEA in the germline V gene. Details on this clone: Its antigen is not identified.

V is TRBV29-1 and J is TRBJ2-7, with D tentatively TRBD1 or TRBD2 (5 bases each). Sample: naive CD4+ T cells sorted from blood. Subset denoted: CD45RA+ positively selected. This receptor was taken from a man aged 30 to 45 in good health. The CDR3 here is CSVLGAYEQYF. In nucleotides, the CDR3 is TGCAGCGTTTTGGGGGCCTACGAGCAGTACTTC.